Each of the 2 T cell receptor beta chains below was sequenced from the same sample in a study of PD-1 blockade in classical Hodgkin lymphoma. Profiled with immunoSEQ multiplex PCR; TCRdb holds only in-frame clones, not every one. The table lists more than 90,000 clones, roughly 90% of them singletons, with around 6.6% in the top ten. Relapses following autologous stem cell transplantation were seen in all patients, with brentuximab vedotin exposure varying. Source: peripheral blood mononuclear cells (PBMCs), taken before the second cycle of nivolumab. The receptors come from a human donor with classical Hodgkin lymphoma.

The chain is built from TRBV5-4 and TRBJ2-3; D gene unclear. V was shortened by 1 base and J by 1 base, with 16 bases between the two germline ends. This CDR3 is built from 17 residues. Germline assignment: CDR1 SGHNT and CDR2 YYREEE (reference sequence). CDR3 DNA sequence: TGTGCCAGCAGCTTGCCCATTTGGCAGGCGGGCACAGATACGCAGTATTTT. Translating it yields CASSLPIWQAGTDTQYF.

This clone was observed once. The rearrangement joins TRBV4-3 to TRBJ1-2, with D possibly being TRBD1 (5 bases). The germline V and J ends were trimmed by 1 base and 4 bases, with 13 bases remaining between them. This CDR3 contains 15 residues. CDR1 LGHNA and CDR2 YSLEER come from the germline V gene. CDR3 sequence: CASSQGQSQPYGYTF. The DNA for the CDR3 is TGCGCCAGCAGCCAAGGACAGTCCCAACCCTATGGCTACACCTTC.